These 3 T cell receptor beta chains were all obtained from the same sample, sequenced in a study of cytomegalovirus exposure and HLA in healthy donors (TCRdb year 2017). Library prep was done by the immunoSEQ multiplex PCR assay. The multiplex PCR relied on a mix of 60 forward primers for TCR Vbeta segments and 13 reverse primers for TCR Jbeta segments. TCRdb carries this immuneACCESS record with in-frame sequences only. Its versions omit some clonotypes, under half of them owing to an unresolved V gene in the studies checked, with the rest unexplained. This sample holds around 200,000 clones; approximately 83% were observed only once. Of the sample, 1.4% is held by the ten largest clones. Sequencing used PBMCs. The receptor source for this set is a girl aged 10-17 years in good health and CMV-seronegative.

About this clone: The sample holds other DNA sequences that translate to the same CDR3. The V and J genes are TRBV19 and TRBJ1-5; TRBD1 agrees at 7 bases. The germline gives CDR1 LNHDA, CDR2 SQIVND (reference sequence). J gave up 0 bases and V 9 bases, and 5 bases lay outside the gene matches. This CDR3 contains 14 residues. The CDR3: CASSGQASNQPQHF. The CDR3 nucleotides are TGTGCCAGCTCAGGACAGGCTAGCAATCAGCCCCAGCATTTT. The whole variable domain, remainder taken from reference TRBV19 and TRBJ1-5, is DGGITQSPKYLFRKEGQNVTLSCEQNLNHDAMYWYRQDPGQGLRLIYYSQIVNDFQKGDIAEGYSVSREKKESFPLTVTSAQKNPTAFYLCASSGQASNQPQHFGDGTRLSIL.

This clone has only a few counts. The chain combines TRBV7-2 with TRBJ1-5; D may be TRBD1 (5 bases). In germline, CDR1 is SGHTA, CDR2 FQGNSA. CDR3 length equals 14 residues. With 5 bases removed from V and 0 bases from J, the gap between germline ends came to 8 bases. CDR3 DNA: TGTGCCAGCAGCGGCAGGGCTAGCAATCAGCCCCAGCATTTT. Amino acids: CASSGRASNQPQHF.

The DNA for the CDR3 is TGTGCCAGCAGTTCCCCGTTGGGCCTAACCTCCTACGAGCAGTACTTC. The encoded protein is CASSSPLGLTSYEQYF. The chain joins TRBV28 to TRBJ2-7; D unclear. V was shortened by 4 bases and J by 0 bases, with 16 bases between the two germline ends. Germline V lookup: CDR1 MDHEN, CDR2 SYDVKM. CDR3 length: 16 residues.